Below, 24 T cell receptor beta chains from the same sample are listed, as sequenced in a study of blood T cells in healthy people across ages. A second PCR, run for about 7 to 11 cycles, used a sample-barcoded 5' primer plus a J-beta primer mix. Using its own MiXCR run on the 5' RACE reads, TCRdb lists one record per CDR3 protein. The sample includes 1,500,000 or so distinct CDR3 sequences, less than 45% seen only once; the top ten take less than 5%. The specimen sequenced was blood. The receptors shown here come from a woman aged 18-30 years in good health.

This clonotype showed up just a few times. The J gene is TRBJ2-7, the V gene TRBV28, with D possibly called TRBD1 or TRBD2 (5 bases each). Germline V CDR1 and CDR2: MDHEN, SYDVKM. Trimming removed 4 bases from V and 9 bases from J, with 25 bases in between. The CDR3 length is 16 residues. This chain's CDR3 is CASSSQTGTPGSAQYF. CDR3 coding DNA: TGTGCCAGCAGTTCCCAGACCGGGACCCCAGGGTCTGCGCAGTACTTC.

CDR3 sequence reads: CASSKDGGAYNEQFF. The CDR3 coding sequence is TGTGCCAGCAGCAAGGACGGGGGGGCTTATAATGAGCAGTTCTTC. V usage is TRBV7-6 and J usage is TRBJ2-1; 8 bases map to TRBD2. Germline CDR1 reads SGHVS; CDR2 reads FNYEAQ. The CDR3 extends over 15 amino acids. Germline trimming cut 5 bases from V and 7 bases from J; bases unmatched to any gene: 10.

The V call is TRBV4-1, the J call TRBJ1-4, with 9 bases that match TRBD1. This CDR3 region has 15 residues. J lost 6 bases, V lost 4 bases, and 6 bases had no gene match. Germline values: CDR1 MGHRA, CDR2 YSYEKL. The CDR3 nucleotides read TGCGCCAGCAGCCTCGGAGACAGGGGGTATGAAAAACTGTTTTTT. Translation gives CASSLGDRGYEKLFF.

On this clonotype itself: The junction differs from germline at one of its ends, possibly a read error. This CDR3 is CASSTGTPVLVAEAFF. The DNA of the CDR3 is TGCGCCAGCAGCACCGGGACGCCCGTTCTAGTCGCTGAAGCTTTCTTT. The chain combines TRBV11-2 with TRBJ1-1; tentative D call: TRBD1 (5 bases). CDR1 and CDR2 (germline): SGHAT, FQNNGV. This CDR3 spans 16 amino acids.

In its sample, this clonotype was seen a few times. The chain is built from TRBV27 and TRBJ1-2; D unclear. Germline loops: CDR1 MNHEY, CDR2 SMNVEV (reference sequence). The CDR3 has 13 amino acids. Trimming cost V 5 bases and J 2 bases, with 9 bases left between them. The CDR3 region is CASSVTQNYGYTF. DNA for the CDR3: TGTGCCAGCAGTGTAACCCAAAACTATGGCTACACCTTC.

The gene calls are TRBV4-3 and TRBJ1-1, with TRBD1 matching 9 bases. Germline loops: CDR1 LGHNA, CDR2 YSLEER. The trim removed 6 bases at V and 11 bases at J, leaving 16 bases unmatched. CDR3 length: 15 residues. The CDR3 region is CASRENRGRRTRAFF. DNA for the CDR3: TGCGCCAGCAGGGAAAACAGGGGGCGCAGGACGCGGGCTTTCTTT.

This clonotype was seen more than once but under ten times. This sequence joins TRBV7-9 and TRBJ2-7; TRBD2 matches at 9 bases. Per germline, CDR1 SEHNR and CDR2 FQNEAQ (reference sequence). The junction had 5 bases not matched to a gene; V was cut back by 5 bases and J by 6 bases. The CDR3 extends over 13 amino acids. Here the CDR3 reads CASSMPAGGEQYF. The CDR3 region has the DNA TGTGCCAGCAGCATGCCAGCGGGGGGCGAGCAGTACTTC.

In this sample, this clonotype turned up a few times. The chain combines TRBV7-9 with TRBJ1-5; D is uncertain. CDR3 length equals 12 residues. The V gene lost 5 bases and the J gene lost 6 bases, with 8 bases spanning the gap. The germline V gene encodes CDR1 SEHNR and CDR2 FQNEAQ (reference sequence). The CDR3, as DNA: TGTGCCAGCAGCGTAGACCTTCAGCCCCAGCATTTT. Translation: CASSVDLQPQHF.

The chain couples TRBV9 to TRBJ2-3; 10 bases align to TRBD2. This CDR3 is 17 amino acids long. V shed 0 bases and J 4 bases; nucleotides not matched to a gene: 8. Germline loops: CDR1 SGDLS, CDR2 YYNGEE. In DNA, the CDR3 is TGTGCCAGCAGCGTAGCCAATCTAGCGGGGGACGCAGATACGCAGTATTTT. This translates into CASSVANLAGDADTQYF.

This chain uses TRBV4-3 with TRBJ2-7, with a tentative D call TRBD1 (5 bases). The germline CDR1 and CDR2 sequences are LGHNA and YSLEER. The CDR3 totals 14 residues. V lost 3 bases to trimming and J lost 1 base, with 10 bases between them. The CDR3 DNA sequence: TGCGCCAGCAGCCAGACGACAGCATCCTACGAGCAGTACTTC. Translated: CASSQTTASYEQYF.

This chain joins TRBV4-3 and TRBJ2-7; no reliable D call. Trimming left V 0 bases short and J 2 bases short, with 5 bases between. The length of the CDR3 is 13 residues. Germline V CDR1 and CDR2: LGHNA, YSLEER. In DNA form, the CDR3 reads TGCGCCAGCAGCCAAGAACGGCCCTACGAGCAGTACTTC. This translates into CASSQERPYEQYF.

This chain connects TRBV30 to TRBJ2-3; 11 bases match TRBD1. The junction had 2 bases not matched to a gene; V was cut back by 8 bases and J by 4 bases. Germline CDR1 is GTSNPN and CDR2 is SVGIG (reference sequence). The CDR3 is made up of 12 amino acids. As DNA, the CDR3 is TGTGCCCGGGGACAGGGGGCAGATACGCAGTATTTT. Residues: CARGQGADTQYF.

The chain joins TRBV7-3 to TRBJ2-5, with D tentatively TRBD1 or TRBD2 (5 bases each). Trimming shortened V by 2 bases and J by 11 bases, and 24 bases separated the two germline ends. Looked up from germline, CDR1 is SGHTA and CDR2 is FQGTGA. This CDR3 region has 16 residues. CDR3 coding DNA: TGTGCCAGCAGCTTAGGTGTCGGCCAGGGAGAGAATGAGCAGTACTTC. Translating gives CASSLGVGQGENEQYF.

This chain joins TRBV4-1 and TRBJ2-2; D is ambiguous. V lost 1 base and J lost 6, with 12 bases in between. The V gene's germline CDR1 is MGHRA and CDR2 YSYEKL. The CDR3 is 15 amino acids. The CDR3 spells CASSQGAEGAGELFF. CDR3 nucleotide sequence: TGCGCCAGCAGCCAAGGGGCCGAAGGAGCCGGGGAGCTGTTTTTT.

This sequence joins TRBV13 and TRBJ2-1; perhaps TRBD2 as D (7 bases). The DNA end is more similar to TRBJ2-7, so the J call may be wrong. The CDR3 has 17 residues. Germline V lookup: CDR1 PRHDT, CDR2 FYEKMQ (reference sequence). In DNA, the CDR3 is TGTGCCAGCAGATCAACGGGCATAGGGGGGGCCTACAATGAGCAGTACTTC. Translated, it gives CASRSTGIGGAYNEQYF.

The chain couples TRBV5-6 to TRBJ2-7, with D perhaps given as TRBD1 or TRBD2 (5 bases each). This CDR3 is 13 amino acids long. Trimming took 4 bases from V and 2 from J, leaving 10 bases between them. Germline V gene sequence: CDR1 SGHDT, CDR2 YYEEEE. This chain's CDR3 is CASSGRDPYEQYF. In DNA form, the CDR3 reads TGTGCCAGCAGCGGCCGGGACCCCTACGAGCAGTACTTC.

The chain carries TRBV4-1 and TRBJ2-1, with D unresolved. The CDR3 is 16 residues long. Trimming stripped 4 bases from V and 8 bases from J, with 21 bases between. Germline loops: CDR1 MGHRA, CDR2 YSYEKL. For the CDR3, the DNA is TGCGCCAGCAGCCGAAGTGCTGGCGCATTTCAGGATGAGCAGTTCTTC. Protein sequence: CASSRSAGAFQDEQFF.

The rearrangement uses TRBV5-1 and TRBJ2-1; 8 bases fit TRBD2. CDR1 SGHRS and CDR2 YFSETQ come from the germline V gene. Losses at the gene ends were 1 base for V and 2 bases for J; bases not matched to a gene: 2. The CDR3 spans 15 residues. CDR3 sequence: CASSLNGGAYNEQFF. The CDR3 DNA sequence: TGCGCCAGCAGCTTGAACGGGGGGGCCTACAATGAGCAGTTCTTC.

The chain employs TRBV20-1 and TRBJ2-5, with 14 positions matching TRBD2. The CDR3 extends over 14 amino acids. With V trimmed by 6 bases and J by 3 bases, 3 bases remained unmatched. Germline CDR1 reads DFQATT; CDR2 reads SNEGSKA (reference sequence). CDR3 region: CSAGTSGGEETQYF. The CDR3 DNA sequence: TGCAGTGCAGGGACTAGCGGGGGAGAAGAGACCCAGTACTTC.

This clonotype has only a few counts. The rearrangement uses TRBV7-2 and TRBJ2-1; 12 nucleotides line up with TRBD1. Germline loops: CDR1 SGHTA, CDR2 FQGNSA. This CDR3 is built from 16 residues. Trimming cost V 4 bases and J 7 bases; bases outside gene matches: 8. This CDR3 reads CASSSRGTGGWNEQFF. The CDR3 bases are TGTGCCAGCAGCTCACGCGGGACAGGGGGCTGGAATGAGCAGTTCTTC.

This clonotype was recorded a few times. The V call is TRBV6-2 or TRBV6-3, the J call TRBJ2-7; D gene uncertain. Germline assignment: CDR1 MNHEY and CDR2 SVGEGT. The CDR3 covers 14 residues. V lost 7 bases to trimming and J lost 2 bases, with 15 bases between them. CDR3 region: CASIGSDRAYEQYF. The CDR3 DNA follows: TGTGCCAGCATCGGATCGGACCGAGCCTACGAGCAGTACTTC.

V usage is TRBV7-8 and J usage is TRBJ1-2; TRBD1 is a possible D gene (6 bases). Looked up from germline, CDR1 is SGHVS and CDR2 is FQNEAQ. The V gene lost 5 bases and the J gene lost 7 bases, with 20 bases spanning the gap. The CDR3 covers 15 residues. The CDR3 here is CASSPIYNSRGGYTF. The CDR3 DNA follows: TGTGCCAGCAGCCCTATTTATAACTCCAGGGGTGGCTACACCTTC.

This clonotype was counted a few times. V is TRBV29-1 and J is TRBJ2-1, with 14 bases fitting TRBD2. The better agreement between TRBJ2-7 and the DNA end casts doubt on the J call. Germline V gene sequence: CDR1 SQVTM, CDR2 ANQGSEA. The CDR3 extends over 17 amino acids. The CDR3 spells CSVVGLAGGSSYNEQYF. In DNA, the CDR3 is TGCAGCGTTGTCGGACTAGCGGGGGGCAGCTCCTACAATGAGCAGTACTTC.

The chain joins TRBV4-1 to TRBJ2-1, with unresolved D. V was cut by 4 bases and J by 0 bases, with 16 bases left in between. The length of the CDR3 is 17 residues. Germline loops: CDR1 MGHRA, CDR2 YSYEKL. The CDR3 here is CASSRGVESGSYNEQFF. The CDR3 nucleotides read TGCGCCAGCAGCCGCGGAGTAGAGTCAGGCTCCTACAATGAGCAGTTCTTC.